The 30 T cell receptor beta chains reported below all come from one sample, sequenced in a study of T-cell reconstitution after alpha-beta-depleted transplantation in children. It was with unique molecular identifiers that the TCRbeta library was prepared. From the PCR reads, TCRdb called clonotypes with MiXCR, one entry per CDR3 protein. This table holds some 840,000 distinct CDR3 sequences, roughly 16% found once. The sequencing used PBMCs, mostly from graft donor cells, collected 360 days after TCRalphabeta/CD19-depleted stem cell transplant. All receptors derive from a male patient under 18 who had a stem cell transplant for acute lymphoblastic leukemia, so the T cells may come from the graft donor.

Only a few counts were recorded for this clonotype. V is TRBV10-3 and J is TRBJ2-1; 7 bases map to TRBD2. This CDR3 spans 15 amino acids. Germline V gives CDR1 ENHRY, CDR2 SYGVKD. Unmatched junction bases numbered 8, after V lost 4 bases and J lost 5 bases. For the CDR3, the DNA is TGTGCCATCAGTGGGGCGGGAGTAGCCCACAATGAGCAGTTCTTC. Encoded protein: CAISGAGVAHNEQFF.

J is TRBJ1-5 and V is TRBV5-6; perhaps TRBD1 as D (5 bases). Germline V gene sequence: CDR1 SGHDT, CDR2 YYEEEE. V was cut by 3 bases and J by 3 bases, with 7 bases left in between. The CDR3 has 13 amino acids. The CDR3 loop is CASSWGINQPQHF. CDR3 sequence (DNA): TGTGCCAGCAGCTGGGGGATCAATCAGCCCCAGCATTTT. Based on the CDR3 plus reference TRBV5-6 and TRBJ1-5, the full variable domain is DAGVTQSPTHLIKTRGQQVTLRCSPKSGHDTVSWYQQALGQGPQFIFQYYEEEERQRGNFPDRFSGHQFPNYSSELNVNALLLGDSALYLCASSWGINQPQHFGDGTRLSIL.

V is TRBV15 and J is TRBJ1-5; TRBD1 matches at 7 bases. CDR3 length: 16 residues. After removal of 1 base from V and 3 bases from J, the junction contained 6 bases not matched to a gene. Germline assignment: CDR1 LNHNV and CDR2 YYDKDF (reference sequence). The CDR3 coding sequence is TGTGCCACCAGCAGAGTTCGGGACAGCCCCAATCAGCCCCAGCATTTT. Translation gives CATSRVRDSPNQPQHF. The complete variable domain, with remaining parts taken from reference TRBV15 and TRBJ1-5, reads DAMVIQNPRYQVTQFGKPVTLSCSQTLNHNVMYWYQQKSSQAPKLLFHYYDKDFNNEADTPDNFQSRRPNTSFCFLDIRSPGLGDTAMYLCATSRVRDSPNQPQHFGDGTRLSIL.

The sample holds a few counts of this clonotype. This chain uses TRBV21-1 with TRBJ2-5; TRBD2, the table's D call, lacks a check against the DNA. TRBV21-1 is given as a pseudogene. CDR3 length: 14 residues. The chain's CDR3 is CASSKVAVKETQYF. Written as DNA, the CDR3 is TGTGCCAGCAGCAAAGTAGCGGTGAAAGAGACCCAGTACTTC.

The gene calls are TRBV7-1 and TRBJ2-1; no clear D gene. TRBV7-1 is annotated as an ORF whose role is uncertain. This CDR3 is built from 23 residues. V was shortened by 3 bases and J by 6 bases, with 39 bases between the two germline ends. Here the CDR3 DNA reads TGTGCCAGCAGCTCCGTAGTCGGGCGAGGTACATTCTACCGTACGCCCCGAGGCAATGAGCAGTTCTTC. Protein product: CASSSVVGRGTFYRTPRGNEQFF.

This clonotype was seen only a few times. The chain recombines TRBV20-1 with TRBJ2-7, with 7 nucleotides matching TRBD1. The J segment lost 0 bases and the V segment lost 5 bases, leaving 13 bases of the junction unmatched. CDR3 size: 16 residues. Germline-derived CDR1 and CDR2 are DFQATT and SNEGSKA (reference sequence). In DNA, the CDR3 is TGCAGTGCTCCCGTCACGGGACAGCCAAGCTCCTACGAGCAGTACTTC. It encodes CSAPVTGQPSSYEQYF.

This clonotype has more than one count but fewer than ten. V is TRBV5-1 and J is TRBJ1-1; TRBD1 matches 11 bases. Trimming removed 0 bases from V and 6 bases from J; junction bases left unmatched: 4. The CDR3 is 15 amino acids. Germline V gene sequence: CDR1 SGHRS, CDR2 YFSETQ. In DNA, the CDR3 is TGCGCCAGCAGCTTGGTTGGACAGGGGGCGGCTGAAGCTTTCTTT. Translating gives CASSLVGQGAAEAFF.

V gene TRBV29-1 combines with J gene TRBJ2-2, with D possibly being TRBD1 or TRBD2 (6 bases each). The V and J ends lost 0 bases and 4 bases respectively, with 12 bases between them. This CDR3 is 15 amino acids long. Germline CDR1 reads SQVTM; CDR2 reads ANQGSEA. The CDR3 DNA sequence: TGCAGCGTTGAAGAAACAGGGAGGATCACCGGGGAGCTGTTTTTT. Amino acid sequence: CSVEETGRITGELFF.

J is TRBJ2-1 and V is TRBV5-1; D ambiguous. The CDR3 is made up of 18 amino acids. The germline gives CDR1 SGHRS, CDR2 YFSETQ. V was clipped by 6 bases and J by 0 bases, with 22 bases between them. The CDR3 protein is CASTPSTSVSYSYNEQFF. For the CDR3, the DNA is TGCGCCAGCACCCCAAGTACCTCAGTCTCTTACTCCTACAATGAGCAGTTCTTC. Full variable domain (remainder filled in from reference TRBV5-1 and TRBJ2-1): KAGVTQTPRYLIKTRGQQVTLSCSPISGHRSVSWYQQTPGQGLQFLFEYFSETQRNKGNFPGRFSGRQFSNSRSEMNVSTLELGDSALYLCASTPSTSVSYSYNEQFFGPGTRLTVL.

This clonotype was seen a handful of times. This chain uses TRBV27 with TRBJ2-2, with D unclear. Looked up from germline, CDR1 is MNHEY and CDR2 is SMNVEV (reference sequence). This CDR3 is built from 14 residues. The germline V and J ends were trimmed by 6 bases and 7 bases, with 15 bases remaining between them. The DNA of the CDR3 is TGTGCCAGCAGACTGGGCCGGGTCGGCGGGGAGCTGTTTTTT. This codes for CASRLGRVGGELFF.

The rearrangement joins TRBV20-1 to TRBJ2-7; D uncertain. The CDR3 covers 12 residues. V gave up 1 base and J gave up 2 bases, with 6 bases separating them. Germline values: CDR1 DFQATT, CDR2 SNEGSKA (reference sequence). The CDR3 bases are TGCAGTGCTAGAGCCCCAACCTACGAGCAGTACTTC. It translates to CSARAPTYEQYF.

This clonotype showed up just a few times. This chain links TRBV29-1 with TRBJ2-7; a possible D gene is TRBD2 (5 bases). Germline V gene data show CDR1 as SQVTM and CDR2 as ANQGSEA. The CDR3 spans 13 residues. The V end was cut by 5 bases, the J end by 0 bases, with 11 bases between. CDR3 DNA: TGCAGCGTTCAAAGCGGCTCCTCCTACGAGCAGTACTTC. Protein sequence: CSVQSGSSYEQYF.

The V call is TRBV7-9, the J call TRBJ1-4; D gene unclear. The V end lost 4 bases, the J end lost 8 bases, and 8 bases lay between the germline ends. The CDR3 length is 12 residues. CDR1 SEHNR and CDR2 FQNEAQ come from the germline V gene (reference sequence). This CDR3 reads CASSSSNEKLFF. Here the CDR3 DNA reads TGTGCCAGCAGCTCTTCAAACGAAAAACTGTTTTTT.

This chain connects TRBV5-1 to TRBJ2-3, with 8 nucleotides matching TRBD2. The CDR3 extends over 13 amino acids. V gave up 1 base and J gave up 8 bases; unmatched junction bases: 3. Germline V gives CDR1 SGHRS, CDR2 YFSETQ. The CDR3 protein is CASSLWREATQYF. The CDR3 coding sequence is TGCGCCAGCAGCTTGTGGCGGGAGGCTACGCAGTATTTT.

This clonotype was counted a few times. This chain uses TRBV19 with TRBJ2-1; D perhaps matches TRBD2 (5 bases). The V gene lost 5 bases and the J gene lost 2 bases, with 13 bases spanning the gap. Germline CDR1 reads LNHDA; CDR2 reads SQIVND (reference sequence). The CDR3 sequence is 15 residues long. The CDR3 sequence is CASSERAVPYNEQFF. The CDR3, as DNA: TGTGCCAGTAGTGAAAGAGCGGTTCCCTACAATGAGCAGTTCTTC.

This clonotype appeared a few times. The CDR3: CSASLTAGQSYEQYF. CDR3 bases: TGCAGTGCTAGTCTGACAGCGGGCCAGAGCTACGAGCAGTACTTC. V and J are TRBV20-1 and TRBJ2-7; TRBD2 might be the D (6 bases). The CDR3 is 15 amino acids. V dropped 3 bases and J dropped 3 bases, with 18 bases sitting between them. In germline, CDR1 is DFQATT, CDR2 SNEGSKA (reference sequence).

V and J are TRBV11-2 and TRBJ2-4; D might be TRBD2 (5 bases). The CDR3 length is 16 residues. Germline loops: CDR1 SGHAT, CDR2 FQNNGV. The V and J ends lost 6 bases and 0 bases respectively, with 15 bases between them. The DNA of the CDR3 is TGTGCCAGCAGACCCGGACTGAGGCTAGCCAAAAACATTCAGTACTTC. Translation: CASRPGLRLAKNIQYF.

The table lists this clonotype with a few counts. The rearrangement uses TRBV7-7 and TRBJ2-7; possible D gene TRBD2, 6 bases. V lost 3 bases and J lost 6, with 18 bases in between. The CDR3 has 15 residues. In germline, CDR1 is SSHAT, CDR2 FNYEAQ (reference sequence). CDR3 protein: CASSLDSGMTSEQYF. CDR3 in DNA: TGTGCCAGCAGCTTGGATAGCGGCATGACGAGCGAGCAGTACTTC.

J is TRBJ1-2 and V is TRBV18, with D uncertain. CDR3 length: 12 residues. V lost 8 bases to trimming and J lost 3 bases, with 10 bases between them. The germline V gene encodes CDR1 KGHSH and CDR2 LQKENI. The CDR3 spells CASSPSDYGYTF. As DNA, the CDR3 is TGTGCCAGCAGTCCTTCTGACTATGGCTACACCTTC. The entire variable domain, with the rest obtained from reference TRBV18 and TRBJ1-2, is as follows: NAGVMQNPRHLVRRRGQEARLRCSPMKGHSHVYWYRQLPEEGLKFMVYLQKENIIDESGMPKERFSAEFPKEGPSILRIQQVVRGDSAAYFCASSPSDYGYTFGSGTRLTVV.

The J gene is TRBJ2-1, the V gene TRBV7-2; 10 nucleotides match TRBD2. Trimming took 6 bases from V and 3 from J; bases not matched to a gene: 11. This CDR3 region has 17 residues. Germline lookup yields CDR1 SGHTA and CDR2 FQGNSA. The CDR3 here is CASSPHFLAGDYNEQFF. CDR3 nucleotide sequence: TGTGCCAGCAGTCCACACTTTCTAGCGGGAGACTACAATGAGCAGTTCTTC.

The chain links TRBV20-1 to TRBJ2-5; no definite D call. The V end was cut by 1 base, the J end by 0 bases, with 9 bases between. This CDR3 spans 14 amino acids. The V gene's germline CDR1 is DFQATT and CDR2 SNEGSKA (reference sequence). The CDR3 sequence is CSARVWSYQETQYF. The CDR3 region has the DNA TGCAGTGCTAGAGTCTGGTCGTACCAAGAGACCCAGTACTTC.

This clonotype was observed many times. The V and J genes are TRBV4-2 and TRBJ2-3, with 7 bases matching TRBD2. This CDR3 comprises 17 residues. J gave up 3 bases and V 3 bases, and 12 bases lay outside the gene matches. Germline V gene lookup returns CDR1 LGHNA and CDR2 YNFKEQ. The CDR3 coding sequence is TGTGCCAGCAGCCACATGTTGTTGCGGGAGATGACAGATACGCAGTATTTT. Translated: CASSHMLLREMTDTQYF.

This clonotype was seen a handful of times. V is TRBV7-3 and J is TRBJ2-1, with TRBD2 matching over 14 bases. The CDR3 runs 22 residues. The J segment lost 5 bases and the V segment lost 0 bases, leaving 18 bases of the junction unmatched. Germline V gene lookup returns CDR1 SGHTA and CDR2 FQGTGA. CDR3 in DNA: TGTGCCAGCAGCTTAACCGGGGCAGGATGGACTAGCGGGAGGAAACCCCACAATGAGCAGTTCTTC. Encoded protein: CASSLTGAGWTSGRKPHNEQFF.

In its sample, this clonotype was seen many times. The chain links TRBV10-3 to TRBJ2-2; D is possibly TRBD2 (5 bases). This CDR3 spans 14 amino acids. Per the germline V gene, CDR1 is ENHRY and CDR2 is SYGVKD. V lost 2 bases to trimming and J lost 3 bases, with 7 bases between them. The DNA of the CDR3 is TGTGCCATCAGTGAGACTAGTTACACCGGGGAGCTGTTTTTT. Its protein is CAISETSYTGELFF.

The chain uses TRBV25-1 and TRBJ2-1; possibly TRBD2 for D (6 bases). This CDR3 is built from 15 residues. Germline loops: CDR1 MGHDK, CDR2 SYGVNS. The V gene lost 7 bases and the J gene lost 9 bases, with 22 bases spanning the gap. CDR3 DNA: TGTGCCAGCAAATCACAGGTTTGGGGAGGTGGTGAGCAGTTCTTC. Translated, it gives CASKSQVWGGGEQFF.

This clonotype was seen a handful of times. The chain recombines TRBV5-1 with TRBJ2-1, with D unresolved. The germline V gene has CDR1 SGHRS and CDR2 YFSETQ. Trimming stripped 5 bases from V and 6 bases from J, with 15 bases between. The CDR3 runs to 14 residues. The CDR3 DNA sequence: TGCGCCAGCAGGTTCGACGCAGCCTCCAATGAGCAGTTCTTC. Its translation: CASRFDAASNEQFF.

J is TRBJ1-2 and V is TRBV5-1; D may be TRBD1 (6 bases). The length of the CDR3 is 14 residues. The germline CDR1 and CDR2 sequences are SGHRS and YFSETQ. The V gene lost 4 bases and the J gene lost 4 bases, with 14 bases spanning the gap. The CDR3 DNA follows: TGCGCCAGCAGCAGGACCGGGACAATCTATGGCTACACCTTC. It encodes CASSRTGTIYGYTF. The full variable domain, with the rest looked up from reference TRBV5-1 and TRBJ1-2, is KAGVTQTPRYLIKTRGQQVTLSCSPISGHRSVSWYQQTPGQGLQFLFEYFSETQRNKGNFPGRFSGRQFSNSRSEMNVSTLELGDSALYLCASSRTGTIYGYTFGSGTRLTVV.

This clonotype was seen ten or more times. This rearrangement joins TRBV29-1 to TRBJ2-7, with TRBD1 as a possible D gene (5 bases). CDR3 length: 13 residues. Trimming pared 4 bases from V and 2 bases from J, leaving 12 bases between. The germline V gene encodes CDR1 SQVTM and CDR2 ANQGSEA. CDR3 sequence: CSVGAGRPYEQYF. The CDR3 DNA reads as TGCAGCGTTGGGGCAGGGCGTCCCTACGAGCAGTACTTC.

This clonotype turned up a few times. This chain uses TRBV20-1 with TRBJ2-7; the D call may be TRBD1 or TRBD2 (5 bases each). CDR1 and CDR2 from the germline V gene are DFQATT and SNEGSKA (reference sequence). There are 14 residues in the CDR3. Trimming cost V 6 bases and J 0 bases, with 15 bases left between them. CDR3 in DNA: TGCAGTGCCCCTGAGGGGAAGAGCTCCTACGAGCAGTACTTC. This translates into CSAPEGKSSYEQYF.

This clonotype occurred many times. The chain joins TRBV10-3 to TRBJ2-3, with 9 nucleotides matching TRBD2. The CDR3 length is 14 residues. Germline CDR1 and CDR2: ENHRY and SYGVKD. V trimming: 7 bases; J trimming: 6 bases; junction bases outside the gene matches: 8. CDR3 in amino acids: CAINTAGGGDTQYF. CDR3 DNA sequence: TGTGCCATCAATACAGCGGGAGGCGGTGATACGCAGTATTTT.